The clone carrying this TCR beta chain was recorded a few times. Its antigen remains unknown. These data originate in a study of beta chain features in type 1 diabetes. Across the whole study: There was similarity between patients and healthy donors in age, gender and cell yields. Sorted cells numbering roughly 98,000,000 were examined across all samples. Study-level points and caveats: For Type 1 diabetes patients, all four CD4+ subsets carried TCRB CDR3s that were moderately but significantly shorter.

Sorting with CD45RO/CCR7/CD25/CD127/CD95/CD27 yielded naive, central memory, regulatory and stem-like memory CD4+ cells. Expressed TCRB transcripts were sequenced after all isolated RNA was converted to cDNA. Here immunoSEQ multiplex PCR was the method, and the copy in TCRdb shows in-frame clones only, minus some. The sample consists of some 26,000 clones, about 71% of them appearing once. This receptor was identified in a woman in her forties with type 1 diabetes. Specimen: stem cell memory CD4+ T cells from blood.

The CDR3 reads CATRPSGSAETQYF. The CDR3 DNA is TGTGCCACCCGTCCTAGCGGGAGTGCAGAGACCCAGTACTTC. The rearrangement uses TRBV28 and TRBJ2-5; TRBD2 matches 10 bases. J gave up 4 bases and V 10 bases, and 9 bases lay outside the gene matches. In germline, CDR1 is MDHEN, CDR2 SYDVKM. This CDR3 has 14 residues. Full variable domain (rest looked up from reference TRBV28 and TRBJ2-5): DVKVTQSSRYLVKRTGEKVFLECVQDMDHENMFWYRQDPGLGLRLIYFSYDVKMKEKGDIPEGYSVSREKKERFSLILESASTNQTSMYLCATRPSGSAETQYFGPGTRLLVL.